Each of the 25 T cell receptor beta chains below was sequenced from the same sample in a study of cytomegalovirus exposure and HLA in healthy donors. PCR was performed using 60 Vbeta and 13 Jbeta primers. This table comes from immunoSEQ multiplex PCR, and its TCRdb copy is limited to in-frame clones, with some not included. This sample carries over 150,000 clones, roughly two thirds of them seen once, and the ten largest clones take around 4%. The sequenced sample was PBMCs. The receptor set was obtained from a woman in her late teens or twenties in good health and CMV-seropositive.

The chain uses TRBV27 and TRBJ1-4; D is possibly TRBD1 (6 bases). The ends were cut back, 4 bases at V and 2 bases at J, with 11 bases in the middle. The germline gives CDR1 MNHEY, CDR2 SMNVEV (reference sequence). This CDR3 region has 15 residues. CDR3 DNA sequence: TGTGCCAGCAGTTATGGACAGACTACTAATGAAAAACTGTTTTTT. Its translation: CASSYGQTTNEKLFF.

J is TRBJ1-1 and V is TRBV28; D is unclear. In germline, CDR1 is MDHEN, CDR2 SYDVKM. V dropped 8 bases and J dropped 0 bases, with 13 bases sitting between them. The CDR3 has 14 amino acids. CDR3 coding DNA: TGTGCCAGCGGACTCAGCAATATGAACACTGAAGCTTTCTTT. As protein: CASGLSNMNTEAFF. Full variable domain (outside the CDR3, taken from reference TRBV28 and TRBJ1-1): DVKVTQSSRYLVKRTGEKVFLECVQDMDHENMFWYRQDPGLGLRLIYFSYDVKMKEKGDIPEGYSVSREKKERFSLILESASTNQTSMYLCASGLSNMNTEAFFGQGTRLTVV.

The table lists this clone with a few counts. The chain links TRBV12-5 to TRBJ2-4, with 7 nucleotides matching TRBD1. From germline, CDR1 is LGHNT and CDR2 FRNRAP. The CDR3 length is 17 residues. The V segment lost 5 bases and the J segment 2 bases; nucleotides outside the gene matches: 12. This CDR3 is CASGPITGEVSKNIQYF. The CDR3 nucleotides are TGTGCTAGTGGTCCGATCACAGGGGAAGTCTCCAAAAACATTCAGTACTTC.

There are a few counts of this clone. The rearrangement uses TRBV7-3 and TRBJ1-1; D ambiguous. Between the trimmed V and J ends, which lost 1 base and 1 base, there was a span of 7 bases. Germline-derived CDR1 and CDR2 are SGHTA and FQGTGA. This CDR3 is 14 amino acids long. CDR3 coding DNA: TGTGCCAGCAGCTTAAGTCCGGGGAACACTGAAGCTTTCTTT. This codes for CASSLSPGNTEAFF.

This clone was seen a few times. The chain links TRBV6-5 to TRBJ2-1; D possibly corresponds to TRBD2 (6 bases). The V gene lost 5 bases and the J gene lost 0 bases, with 11 bases spanning the gap. CDR3 length equals 15 residues. Germline CDR1 MNHEY, CDR2 SVGAGI. CDR3 nucleotide sequence: TGTGCCAGCAGTCAACGACTAGACTCCTACAATGAGCAGTTCTTC. This sequence encodes CASSQRLDSYNEQFF.

V is TRBV19 and J is TRBJ1-2; 9 positions agree with TRBD1. Germline loops: CDR1 LNHDA, CDR2 SQIVND (reference sequence). V dropped 11 bases and J dropped 8; count of bases not matched to a gene: 9. The CDR3 has 12 residues. The CDR3 loop reads CASADRGNGYTF. The CDR3, as DNA: TGTGCCTCTGCGGACAGGGGAAACGGCTACACCTTC.

This clone occurred a few times. The chain has TRBV6-5 and TRBJ2-2; 8 bases are a match to TRBD2. V lost 0 bases, J lost 7 bases, and 7 bases stayed unmatched. CDR1 and CDR2 (germline): MNHEY, SVGAGI. The CDR3 is 16 amino acids. The CDR3 nucleotides are TGTGCCAGCAGTTACTCGTCGGGGGGGCCGGGCGGGGAGCTGTTTTTT. Encoded protein: CASSYSSGGPGGELFF.

This clone appeared a single time. The chain employs TRBV7-2 and TRBJ2-3, with a possible D match to TRBD2 (5 bases). Germline CDR1 and CDR2: SGHTA and FQGNSA. V gave up 5 bases and J gave up 4 bases, with 16 bases separating them. This CDR3 comprises 15 residues. The DNA for the CDR3 is TGTGCCAGCAGCAAGGCGGTAGAGCGGTCAGATACGCAGTATTTT. Its protein is CASSKAVERSDTQYF.

The rearrangement links TRBV5-4 to TRBJ2-7, with TRBD2 matching 10 bases. CDR1 and CDR2 (germline): SGHNT, YYREEE (reference sequence). The ends lost 3 bases at V and 5 bases at J; junction bases unmatched: 5. This CDR3 is built from 14 residues. The CDR3: CASSSPTSGNEQYF. In DNA, the CDR3 is TGTGCCAGCAGCTCACCTACTAGCGGGAACGAGCAGTACTTC. The variable domain in full, with the rest retrieved from reference TRBV5-4 and TRBJ2-7, is ETGVTQSPTHLIKTRGQQVTLRCSSQSGHNTVSWYQQALGQGPQFIFQYYREEENGRGNFPPRFSGLQFPNYSSELNVNALELDDSALYLCASSSPTSGNEQYFGPGTRLTVT.

The V and J genes are TRBV11-2 and TRBJ1-1; D ambiguous. V lost 1 base, J lost 8 bases, and 11 bases lay in between. The CDR3 extends over 13 amino acids. Germline V gene data show CDR1 as SGHAT and CDR2 as FQNNGV. The CDR3 here is CASSLGYVPEAFF. Here the CDR3 DNA reads TGTGCCAGCAGCTTAGGTTATGTCCCCGAAGCTTTCTTT.

This clone turned up a few times. This rearrangement joins TRBV6-6 to TRBJ1-1; 8 nucleotides align to TRBD1. Germline CDR1 reads MNHNY; CDR2 reads SVGAGI (reference sequence). The CDR3 contains 15 residues. Trimming removed 2 bases from V and 5 bases from J; junction bases left unmatched: 7. CDR3 sequence reads: CASSYRRQGSTEAFF. CDR3 in DNA: TGTGCCAGCAGTTACCGTCGACAGGGGAGTACTGAAGCTTTCTTT.

In its sample, this clone was seen a few times. The chain couples TRBV28 to TRBJ2-7; possible D gene TRBD2, 6 bases. This CDR3 is 11 amino acids long. Deletions cut 10 bases from V and 3 bases from J, with 10 bases between. CDR1 and CDR2 from the germline V gene are MDHEN and SYDVKM. CDR3 amino acids: CATRGDYEQYF. The CDR3 DNA follows: TGTGCCACCCGCGGGGACTACGAGCAGTACTTC. The variable domain in full, completed from reference TRBV28 and TRBJ2-7, reads DVKVTQSSRYLVKRTGEKVFLECVQDMDHENMFWYRQDPGLGLRLIYFSYDVKMKEKGDIPEGYSVSREKKERFSLILESASTNQTSMYLCATRGDYEQYFGPGTRLTVT.

V is TRBV6-5 and J is TRBJ2-4, with 9 bases that match TRBD1. There are 16 residues in the CDR3. Germline V gives CDR1 MNHEY, CDR2 SVGAGI. Germline trimming cut 2 bases from V and 6 bases from J; bases unmatched to any gene: 8. The CDR3: CASSYTGTGTLNIQYF. The DNA for the CDR3 is TGTGCCAGCAGTTACACCGGGACAGGGACCCTAAACATTCAGTACTTC.

This chain connects TRBV9 to TRBJ2-1; unclear D gene. CDR3 length equals 16 residues. Germline CDR1 is SGDLS and CDR2 is YYNGEE. Trimming stripped 4 bases from V and 1 base from J, with 15 bases between. The CDR3 DNA reads as TGTGCCAGCAGCTCCGACAAGGTCCCGTCCTACAATGAGCAGTTCTTC. The encoded protein is CASSSDKVPSYNEQFF.

The V call is TRBV18, the J call TRBJ2-5, with unresolved D. Trimming took 5 bases from V and 2 from J, leaving 12 bases between them. Germline V CDR1 and CDR2: KGHSH, LQKENI. The length of the CDR3 is 14 residues. The CDR3, as DNA: TGTGCCAGCTCAAACCATGTACTTCAAGAGACCCAGTACTTC. Residues: CASSNHVLQETQYF. Full variable domain (remainder filled in from reference TRBV18 and TRBJ2-5): NAGVMQNPRHLVRRRGQEARLRCSPMKGHSHVYWYRQLPEEGLKFMVYLQKENIIDESGMPKERFSAEFPKEGPSILRIQQVVRGDSAAYFCASSNHVLQETQYFGPGTRLLVL.

The genes are TRBV6-6 and TRBJ2-7; 8 bases align to TRBD2. This CDR3 is built from 15 residues. Trimming removed 6 bases from V and 7 bases from J; junction bases left unmatched: 14. Germline V gives CDR1 MNHNY, CDR2 SVGAGI (reference sequence). The CDR3, as DNA: TGTGCCAGCAGACCTCCGGGACTAGGACCCCTGGAGCAGTACTTC. Translation gives CASRPPGLGPLEQYF.

The chain links TRBV27 to TRBJ1-1; 7 nucleotides align to TRBD1. J gave up 4 bases and V 5 bases, and 4 bases lay outside the gene matches. This CDR3 has 13 amino acids. Germline V lookup: CDR1 MNHEY, CDR2 SMNVEV (reference sequence). The CDR3 nucleotides read TGTGCCAGCAGTATACAGGGGTTCACTGAAGCTTTCTTT. As protein: CASSIQGFTEAFF.

The V and J genes are TRBV5-4 and TRBJ2-7; no clear D gene. Germline assignment: CDR1 SGHNT and CDR2 YYREEE (reference sequence). This CDR3 region has 11 residues. Trimming took 2 bases from V and 7 from J, leaving 7 bases between them. CDR3 residues: CASSFGEEQYF. CDR3 bases: TGTGCCAGCAGCTTTGGAGAAGAGCAGTACTTC.

About this clone itself: The sample has other DNA sequences that encode this CDR3 too. The chain's CDR3 is CASRDRGTDTQYF. CDR3 sequence (DNA): TGTGCCAGCCGGGACAGGGGCACAGATACGCAGTATTTT. The V call is TRBV19, the J call TRBJ2-3, with TRBD1 identical over 9 bases. The CDR3 spans 13 residues. CDR1 and CDR2 from the germline V gene are LNHDA and SQIVND (reference sequence). J gave up 1 base and V 9 bases, and 2 bases lay outside the gene matches.

The rearrangement joins TRBV11-2 to TRBJ2-7, with D possibly matching TRBD1 (6 bases). CDR3 length: 13 residues. Germline CDR1 is SGHAT and CDR2 is FQNNGV. The germline V and J ends were trimmed by 6 bases and 1 base, with 10 bases remaining between them. The CDR3 bases are TGTGCCAGCAGTTCAGGGACATCCTACGAGCAGTACTTC. The encoded protein is CASSSGTSYEQYF.

This clone was counted only a few times. The J gene is TRBJ2-7, the V gene TRBV29-1, with D perhaps TRBD2 (5 bases). The germline V and J ends were trimmed by 3 bases and 2 bases, with 8 bases remaining between them. CDR1 SQVTM and CDR2 ANQGSEA come from the germline V gene. The CDR3 has 12 residues. The CDR3, as DNA: TGCAGCGTTGAGCTAGCTACCTACGAGCAGTACTTC. Translation gives CSVELATYEQYF.

Comments on this clone: One end of the junction does not line up with germline, which may come from a read error. This rearrangement joins TRBV7-7 to TRBJ2-7; D is perhaps TRBD1 (6 bases). Germline lookup yields CDR1 SSHAT and CDR2 FNYEAQ (reference sequence). The CDR3 contains 15 residues. As DNA, the CDR3 is TGTGCTAGCAGCCCCCTATTGACAGGTTCGGGCGAGCAGTACTTC. Amino acids: CASSPLLTGSGEQYF.

V gene TRBV7-9 combines with J gene TRBJ2-1; 9 bases match TRBD2. The CDR3 has 15 amino acids. Germline-derived CDR1 and CDR2 are SEHNR and FQNEAQ (reference sequence). Trimming removed 1 base from V and 7 bases from J; junction bases left unmatched: 5. The CDR3 is CASSLGGRAVNEQFF. The CDR3 DNA follows: TGTGCCAGCAGCTTAGGCGGGAGGGCTGTAAATGAGCAGTTCTTC. Complete variable domain (other parts from reference TRBV7-9 and TRBJ2-1): DTGVSQNPRHKITKRGQNVTFRCDPISEHNRLYWYRQTLGQGPEFLTYFQNEAQLEKSRLLSDRFSAERPKGSFSTLEIQRTEQGDSAMYLCASSLGGRAVNEQFFGPGTRLTVL.

The chain uses TRBV5-1 and TRBJ2-1; TRBD2 aligns across 11 bases. V lost 4 bases, J lost 4 bases, and 7 bases stayed unmatched. Germline V gene data show CDR1 as SGHRS and CDR2 as YFSETQ. The CDR3 is made up of 16 amino acids. CDR3 sequence (DNA): TGCGCCAGCAGCCCCCAACTAGCGGGGGCATACAATGAGCAGTTCTTC. Translation gives CASSPQLAGAYNEQFF.

The chain joins TRBV7-3 to TRBJ1-6, with D perhaps matching TRBD1 (6 bases). V was clipped by 5 bases and J by 10 bases, with 12 bases between them. Germline values: CDR1 SGHTA, CDR2 FQGTGA. The CDR3 consists of 13 residues. CDR3 sequence (DNA): TGTGCCAGCAGCGCAAATACAGGGTCACCCCTCCACTTT. Its translation is CASSANTGSPLHF.